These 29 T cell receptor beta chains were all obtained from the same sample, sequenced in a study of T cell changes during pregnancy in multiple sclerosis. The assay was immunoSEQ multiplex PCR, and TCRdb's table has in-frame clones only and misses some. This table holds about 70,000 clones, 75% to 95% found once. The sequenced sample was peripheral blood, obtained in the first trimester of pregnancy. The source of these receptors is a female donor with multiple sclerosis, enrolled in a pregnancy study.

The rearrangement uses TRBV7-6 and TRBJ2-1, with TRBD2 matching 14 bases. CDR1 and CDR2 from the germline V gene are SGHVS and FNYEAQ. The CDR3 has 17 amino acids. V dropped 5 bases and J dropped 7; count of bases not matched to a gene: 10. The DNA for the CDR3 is TGTGCCAGCAGCCCGGGGACTAGCGGGAGAAGAAGGAATGAGCAGTTCTTC. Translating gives CASSPGTSGRRRNEQFF.

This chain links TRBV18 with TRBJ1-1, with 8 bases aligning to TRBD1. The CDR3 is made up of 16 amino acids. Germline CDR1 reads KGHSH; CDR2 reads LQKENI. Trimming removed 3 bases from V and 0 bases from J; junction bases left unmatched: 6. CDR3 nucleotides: TGTGCCAGCTCACCGAGGTTGACAGGGGTGAACACTGAAGCTTTCTTT. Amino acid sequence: CASSPRLTGVNTEAFF.

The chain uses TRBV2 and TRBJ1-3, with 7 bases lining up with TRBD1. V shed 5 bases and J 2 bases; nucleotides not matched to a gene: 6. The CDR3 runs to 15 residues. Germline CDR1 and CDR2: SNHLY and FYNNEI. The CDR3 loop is CASSPPGTAGNTIYF. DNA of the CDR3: TGTGCCAGCAGTCCCCCCGGGACAGCTGGAAACACCATATATTTT. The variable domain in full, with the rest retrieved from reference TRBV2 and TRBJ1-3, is EPEVTQTPSHQVTQMGQEVILRCVPISNHLYFYWYRQILGQKVEFLVSFYNNEISEKSEIFDDQFSVERPDGSNFTLKIRSTKLEDSAMYFCASSPPGTAGNTIYFGEGSWLTVV.

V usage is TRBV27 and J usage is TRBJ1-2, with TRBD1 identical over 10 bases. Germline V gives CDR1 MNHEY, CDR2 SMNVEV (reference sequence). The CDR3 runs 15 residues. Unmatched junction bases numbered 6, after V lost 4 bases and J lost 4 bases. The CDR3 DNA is TGTGCCAGCAGTTCCTCTGGGGACAGGGGCTATGGCTACACCTTC. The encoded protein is CASSSSGDRGYGYTF.

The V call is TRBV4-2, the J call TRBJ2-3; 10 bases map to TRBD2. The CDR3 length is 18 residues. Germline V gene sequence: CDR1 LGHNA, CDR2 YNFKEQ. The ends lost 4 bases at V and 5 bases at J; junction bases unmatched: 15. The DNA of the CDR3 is TGTGCCAGCAGCCCAGACACAAAGCGGGGGGGCTTTAAAGATACGCAGTATTTT. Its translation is CASSPDTKRGGFKDTQYF.

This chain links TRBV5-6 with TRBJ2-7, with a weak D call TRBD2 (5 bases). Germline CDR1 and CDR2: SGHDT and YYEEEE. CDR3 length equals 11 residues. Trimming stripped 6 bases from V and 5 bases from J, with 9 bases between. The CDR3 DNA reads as TGTGCCAGCATTGCGAGGGACGAGCAGTACTTC. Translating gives CASIARDEQYF.

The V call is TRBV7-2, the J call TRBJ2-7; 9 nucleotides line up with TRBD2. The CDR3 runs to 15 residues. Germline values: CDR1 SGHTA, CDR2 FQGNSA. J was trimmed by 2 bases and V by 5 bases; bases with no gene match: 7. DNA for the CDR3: TGTGCCAGCAGCCAGGAGGCGGGGGGGCCCTACGAGCAGTACTTC. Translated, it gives CASSQEAGGPYEQYF.

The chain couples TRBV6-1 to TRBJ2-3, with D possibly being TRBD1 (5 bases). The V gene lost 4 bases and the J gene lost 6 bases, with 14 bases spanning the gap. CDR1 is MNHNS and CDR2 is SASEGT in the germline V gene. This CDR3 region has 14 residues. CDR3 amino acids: CASSVGALGDTQYF. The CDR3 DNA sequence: TGTGCCAGCAGTGTAGGGGCATTGGGGGATACGCAGTATTTT.

The CDR3 DNA is TGTGCCTGGAGTGTACCGGACAGGGGGAACACTGAAGCTTTCTTT. This gives the protein CAWSVPDRGNTEAFF. J is TRBJ1-1 and V is TRBV30; 9 bases agree with TRBD1. The CDR3 is made up of 15 amino acids. With 0 bases clipped from V and 1 base from J, the junction kept 3 bases outside the gene matches. The germline gives CDR1 GTSNPN, CDR2 SVGIG (reference sequence).

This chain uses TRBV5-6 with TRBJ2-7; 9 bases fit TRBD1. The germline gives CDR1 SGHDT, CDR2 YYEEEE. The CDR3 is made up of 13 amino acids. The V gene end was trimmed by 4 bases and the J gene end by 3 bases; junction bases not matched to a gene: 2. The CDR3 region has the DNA TGTGCCAGCAGCACGGGACAGGGCTACGAGCAGTACTTC. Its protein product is CASSTGQGYEQYF.

The CDR3 loop reads CASSPDYPYEQYF. The CDR3 DNA reads TGTGCCAGCTCACCAGACTATCCCTACGAGCAGTACTTC. J is TRBJ2-7 and V is TRBV18; a weak D match, TRBD2 (5 bases). This CDR3 is built from 13 residues. Germline assignment: CDR1 KGHSH and CDR2 LQKENI. V lost 2 bases and J lost 2, with 7 bases in between.

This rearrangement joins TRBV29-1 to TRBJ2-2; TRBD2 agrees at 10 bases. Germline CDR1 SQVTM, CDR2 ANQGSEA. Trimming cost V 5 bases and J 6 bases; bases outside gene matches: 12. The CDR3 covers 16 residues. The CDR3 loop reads CSVFSSGTSAPGELFF. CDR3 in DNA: TGCAGCGTTTTTTCCTCCGGGACTAGCGCCCCCGGGGAGCTGTTTTTT.

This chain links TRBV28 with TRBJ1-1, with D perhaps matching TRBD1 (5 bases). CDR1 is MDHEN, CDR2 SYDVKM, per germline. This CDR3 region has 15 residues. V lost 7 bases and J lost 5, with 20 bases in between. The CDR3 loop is CASIETGGAPTEAFF. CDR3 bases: TGTGCCAGCATTGAAACGGGGGGAGCCCCAACTGAAGCTTTCTTT.

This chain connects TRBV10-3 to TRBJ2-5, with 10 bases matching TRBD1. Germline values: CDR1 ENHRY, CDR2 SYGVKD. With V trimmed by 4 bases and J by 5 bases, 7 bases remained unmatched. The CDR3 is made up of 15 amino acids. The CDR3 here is CAISAGTGEGETQYF. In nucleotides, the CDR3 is TGTGCCATCAGTGCAGGGACAGGGGAAGGCGAGACCCAGTACTTC.

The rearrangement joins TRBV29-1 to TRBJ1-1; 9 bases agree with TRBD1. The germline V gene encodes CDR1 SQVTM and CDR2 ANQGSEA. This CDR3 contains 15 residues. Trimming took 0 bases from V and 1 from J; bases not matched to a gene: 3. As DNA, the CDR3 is TGCAGCGTTGAAGATCGGGGACAGGGGAACACTGAAGCTTTCTTT. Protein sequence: CSVEDRGQGNTEAFF.

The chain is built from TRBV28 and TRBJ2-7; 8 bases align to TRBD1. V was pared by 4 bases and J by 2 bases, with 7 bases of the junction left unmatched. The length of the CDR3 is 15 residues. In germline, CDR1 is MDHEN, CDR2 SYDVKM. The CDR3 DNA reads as TGTGCCAGCAGTTCCTACAGGGGGTTAGCCTACGAGCAGTACTTC. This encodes CASSSYRGLAYEQYF.

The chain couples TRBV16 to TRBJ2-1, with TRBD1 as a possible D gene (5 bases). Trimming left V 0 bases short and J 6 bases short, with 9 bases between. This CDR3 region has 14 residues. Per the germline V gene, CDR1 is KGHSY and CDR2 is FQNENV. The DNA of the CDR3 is TGTGCCAGCAGCCAATCGACAGTGAGCAATGAGCAGTTCTTC. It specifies CASSQSTVSNEQFF.

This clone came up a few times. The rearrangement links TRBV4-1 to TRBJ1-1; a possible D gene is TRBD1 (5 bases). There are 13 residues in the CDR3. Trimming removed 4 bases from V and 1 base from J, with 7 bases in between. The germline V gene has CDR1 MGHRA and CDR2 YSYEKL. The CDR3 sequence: CASSLQGNTEAFF. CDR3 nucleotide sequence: TGCGCCAGCAGCCTGCAGGGGAACACTGAAGCTTTCTTT.

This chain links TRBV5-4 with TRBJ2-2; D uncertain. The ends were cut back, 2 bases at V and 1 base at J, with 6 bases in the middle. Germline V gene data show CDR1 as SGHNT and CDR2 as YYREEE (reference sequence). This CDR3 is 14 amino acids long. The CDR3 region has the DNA TGTGCCAGCAGCTTCATTCAGAACACCGGGGAGCTGTTTTTT. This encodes CASSFIQNTGELFF.

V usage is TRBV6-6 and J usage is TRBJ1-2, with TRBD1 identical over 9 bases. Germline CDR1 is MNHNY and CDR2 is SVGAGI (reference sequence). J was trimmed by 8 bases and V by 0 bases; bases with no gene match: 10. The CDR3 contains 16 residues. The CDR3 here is CASSYSTGGHSRGYTF. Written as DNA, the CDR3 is TGTGCCAGCAGTTACTCTACAGGGGGCCATAGTAGAGGCTACACCTTC.

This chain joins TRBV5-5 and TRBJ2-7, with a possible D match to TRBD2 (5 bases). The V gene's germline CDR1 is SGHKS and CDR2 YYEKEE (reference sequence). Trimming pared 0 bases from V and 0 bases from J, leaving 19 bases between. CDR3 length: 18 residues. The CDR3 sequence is CASSLAPPGTTSSYEQYF. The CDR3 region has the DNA TGTGCCAGCAGCTTGGCCCCTCCGGGAACGACGAGCTCCTACGAGCAGTACTTC.

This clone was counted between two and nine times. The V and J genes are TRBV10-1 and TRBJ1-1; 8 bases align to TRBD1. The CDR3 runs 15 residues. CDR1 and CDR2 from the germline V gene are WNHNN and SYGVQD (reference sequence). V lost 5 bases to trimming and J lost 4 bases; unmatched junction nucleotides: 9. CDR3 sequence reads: CASSPRTGKGTEAFF. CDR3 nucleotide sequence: TGCGCCAGCAGTCCGCGGACAGGGAAGGGCACTGAAGCTTTCTTT.

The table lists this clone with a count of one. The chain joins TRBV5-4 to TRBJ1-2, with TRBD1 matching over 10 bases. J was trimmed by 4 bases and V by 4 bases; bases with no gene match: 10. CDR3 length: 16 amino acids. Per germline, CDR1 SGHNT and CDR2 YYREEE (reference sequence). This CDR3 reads CASSPDRGLWSYGYTF. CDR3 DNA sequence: TGTGCCAGCAGCCCCGACAGGGGGCTTTGGAGCTATGGCTACACCTTC.

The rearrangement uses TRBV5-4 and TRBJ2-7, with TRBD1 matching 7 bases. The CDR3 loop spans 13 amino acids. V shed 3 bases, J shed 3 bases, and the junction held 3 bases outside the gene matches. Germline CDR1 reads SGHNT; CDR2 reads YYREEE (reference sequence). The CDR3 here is CASSSGTDYEQYF. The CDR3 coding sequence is TGTGCCAGCAGCTCCGGGACAGACTACGAGCAGTACTTC.

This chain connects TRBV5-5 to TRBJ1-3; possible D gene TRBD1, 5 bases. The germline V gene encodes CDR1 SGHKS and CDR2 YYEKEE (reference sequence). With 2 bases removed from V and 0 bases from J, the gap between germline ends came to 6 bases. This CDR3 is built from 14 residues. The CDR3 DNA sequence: TGTGCCAGCAGCTTCGGGGGCTCTGGAAACACCATATATTTT. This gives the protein CASSFGGSGNTIYF. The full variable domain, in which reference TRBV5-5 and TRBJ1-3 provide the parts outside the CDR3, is DAGVTQSPTHLIKTRGQQVTLRCSPISGHKSVSWYQQVLGQGPQFIFQYYEKEERGRGNFPDRFSARQFPNYSSELNVNALLLGDSALYLCASSFGGSGNTIYFGEGSWLTVV.

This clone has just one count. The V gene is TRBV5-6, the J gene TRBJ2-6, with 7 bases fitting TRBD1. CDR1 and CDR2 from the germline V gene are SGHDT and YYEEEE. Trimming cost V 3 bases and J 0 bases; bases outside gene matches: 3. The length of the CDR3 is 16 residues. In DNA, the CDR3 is TGTGCCAGCAGCTCTACAGGGGACTCTGGGGCCAACGTCCTGACTTTC. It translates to CASSSTGDSGANVLTF.

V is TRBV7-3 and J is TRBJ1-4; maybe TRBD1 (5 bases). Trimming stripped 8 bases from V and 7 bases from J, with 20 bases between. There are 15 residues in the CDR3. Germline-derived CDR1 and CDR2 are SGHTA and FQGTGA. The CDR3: CASGRGGAKGEKLFF. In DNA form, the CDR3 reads TGTGCCAGCGGTCGGGGAGGGGCTAAAGGTGAAAAACTGTTTTTT. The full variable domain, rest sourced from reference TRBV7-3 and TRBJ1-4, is GAGVSQTPSNKVTEKGKYVELRCDPISGHTALYWYRQSLGQGPEFLIYFQGTGAADDSGLPNDRFFAVRPEGSVSTLKIQRTERGDSAVYLCASGRGGAKGEKLFFGSGTQLSVL.

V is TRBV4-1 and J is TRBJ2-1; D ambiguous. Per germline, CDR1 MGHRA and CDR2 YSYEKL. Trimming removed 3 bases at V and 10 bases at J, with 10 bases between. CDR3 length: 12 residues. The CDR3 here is CASSHLAPEQFF. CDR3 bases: TGCGCCAGCAGCCACTTAGCCCCAGAGCAGTTCTTC.

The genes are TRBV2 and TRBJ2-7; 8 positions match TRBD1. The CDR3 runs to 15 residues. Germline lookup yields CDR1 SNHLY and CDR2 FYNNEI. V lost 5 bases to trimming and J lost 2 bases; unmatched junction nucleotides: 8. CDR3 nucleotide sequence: TGTGCCAGCAGTTCGCGGACAGGGTGGGCCTACGAGCAGTACTTC. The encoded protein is CASSSRTGWAYEQYF.